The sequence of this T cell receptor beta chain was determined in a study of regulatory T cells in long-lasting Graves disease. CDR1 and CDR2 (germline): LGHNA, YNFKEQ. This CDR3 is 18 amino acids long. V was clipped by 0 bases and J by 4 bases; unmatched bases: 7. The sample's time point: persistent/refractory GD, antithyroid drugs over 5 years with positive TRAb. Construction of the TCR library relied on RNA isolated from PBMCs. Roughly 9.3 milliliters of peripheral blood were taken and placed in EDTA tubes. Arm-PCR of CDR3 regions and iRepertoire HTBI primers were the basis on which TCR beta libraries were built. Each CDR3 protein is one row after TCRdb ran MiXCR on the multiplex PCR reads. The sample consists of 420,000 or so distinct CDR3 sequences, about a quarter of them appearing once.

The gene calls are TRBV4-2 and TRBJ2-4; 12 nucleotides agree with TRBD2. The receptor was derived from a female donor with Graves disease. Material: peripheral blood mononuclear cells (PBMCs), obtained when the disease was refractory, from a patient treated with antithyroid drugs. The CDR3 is CASSQDPWTSGIKNIQYF. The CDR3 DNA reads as TGTGCCAGCAGCCAAGATCCCTGGACTAGCGGGATAAAAAACATTCAGTACTTC.